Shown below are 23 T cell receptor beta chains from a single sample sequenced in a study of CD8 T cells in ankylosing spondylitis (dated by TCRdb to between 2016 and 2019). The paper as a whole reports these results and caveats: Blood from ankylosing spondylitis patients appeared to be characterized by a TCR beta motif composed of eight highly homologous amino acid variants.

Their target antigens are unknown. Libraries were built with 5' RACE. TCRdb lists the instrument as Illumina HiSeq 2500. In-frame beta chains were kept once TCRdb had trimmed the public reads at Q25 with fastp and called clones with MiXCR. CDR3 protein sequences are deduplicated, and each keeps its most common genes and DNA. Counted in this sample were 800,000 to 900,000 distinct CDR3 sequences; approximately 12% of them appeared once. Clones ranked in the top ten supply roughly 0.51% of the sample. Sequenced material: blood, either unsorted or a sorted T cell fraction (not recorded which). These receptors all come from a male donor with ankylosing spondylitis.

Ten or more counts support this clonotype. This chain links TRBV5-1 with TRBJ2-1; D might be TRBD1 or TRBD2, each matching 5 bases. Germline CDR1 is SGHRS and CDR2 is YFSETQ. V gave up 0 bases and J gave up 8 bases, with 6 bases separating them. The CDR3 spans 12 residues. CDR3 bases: TGCGCCAGCAGCTTGGAGGGACATGAGCAGTTCTTC. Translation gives CASSLEGHEQFF.

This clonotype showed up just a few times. In nucleotides, the CDR3 is TGCAGTGCTCCTCCGCGACAGGTCTTCGCAGATACGCAGTATTTT. Translating gives CSAPPRQVFADTQYF. V and J are TRBV20-1 and TRBJ2-3; D may be TRBD1 (6 bases). V was cut by 5 bases and J by 4 bases, with 19 bases left in between. Germline V gene sequence: CDR1 DFQATT, CDR2 SNEGSKA (reference sequence). This CDR3 contains 15 residues.

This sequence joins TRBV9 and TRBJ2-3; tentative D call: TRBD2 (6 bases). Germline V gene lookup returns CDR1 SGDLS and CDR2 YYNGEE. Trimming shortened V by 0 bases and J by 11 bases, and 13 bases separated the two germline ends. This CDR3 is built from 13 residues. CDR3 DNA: TGTGCCAGCAGCGTAGGGACTACGGGGGAGCAGTATTTT. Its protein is CASSVGTTGEQYF.

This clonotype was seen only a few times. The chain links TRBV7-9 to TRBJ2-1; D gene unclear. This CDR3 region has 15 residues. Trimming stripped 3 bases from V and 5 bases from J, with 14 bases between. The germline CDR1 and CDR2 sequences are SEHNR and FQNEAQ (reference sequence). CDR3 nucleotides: TGTGCCAGCAGCTTCTCTGGTCAAGACCACAATGAGCAGTTCTTC. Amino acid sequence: CASSFSGQDHNEQFF.

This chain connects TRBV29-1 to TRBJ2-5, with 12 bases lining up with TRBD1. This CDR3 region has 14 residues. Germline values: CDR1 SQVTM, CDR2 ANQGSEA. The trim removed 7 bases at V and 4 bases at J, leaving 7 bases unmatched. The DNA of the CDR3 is TGCAGCGGGACCGGGACAGGGGGCAGAGAGACCCAGTACTTC. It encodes CSGTGTGGRETQYF.

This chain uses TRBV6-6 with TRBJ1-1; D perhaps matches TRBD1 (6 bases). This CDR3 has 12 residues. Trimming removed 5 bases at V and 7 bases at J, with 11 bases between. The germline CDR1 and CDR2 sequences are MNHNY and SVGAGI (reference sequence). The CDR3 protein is CASSPSDSEAFF. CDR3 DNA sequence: TGTGCCAGCAGTCCTTCGGACAGTGAAGCTTTCTTT.

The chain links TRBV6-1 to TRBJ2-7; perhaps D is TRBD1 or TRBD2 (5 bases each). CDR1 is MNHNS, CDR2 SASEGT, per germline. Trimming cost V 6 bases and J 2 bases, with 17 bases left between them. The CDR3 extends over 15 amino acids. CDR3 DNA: TGTGCCAGCAGACCCTGGGACGGATCAACCTACGAGCAGTACTTC. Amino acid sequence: CASRPWDGSTYEQYF.

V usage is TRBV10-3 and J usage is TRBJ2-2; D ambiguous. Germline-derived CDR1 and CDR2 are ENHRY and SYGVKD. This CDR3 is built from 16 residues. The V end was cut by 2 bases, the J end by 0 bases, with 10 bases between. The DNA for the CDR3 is TGTGCCATCAGTGAGGCTGTTTTCGCGAACACCGGGGAGCTGTTTTTT. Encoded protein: CAISEAVFANTGELFF.

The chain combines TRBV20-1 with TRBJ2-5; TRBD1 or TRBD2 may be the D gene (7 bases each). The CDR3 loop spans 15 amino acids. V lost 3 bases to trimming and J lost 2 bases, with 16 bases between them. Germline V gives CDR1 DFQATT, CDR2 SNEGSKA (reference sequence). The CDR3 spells CSASPGGDRQETQYF. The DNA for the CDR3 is TGCAGTGCTAGTCCAGGGGGGGACAGACAAGAGACCCAGTACTTC.

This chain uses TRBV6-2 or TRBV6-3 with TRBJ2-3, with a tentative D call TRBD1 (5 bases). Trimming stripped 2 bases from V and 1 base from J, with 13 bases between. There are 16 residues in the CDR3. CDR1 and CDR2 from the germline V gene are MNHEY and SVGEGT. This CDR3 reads CASSYDTGRRTDTQYF. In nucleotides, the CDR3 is TGTGCCAGCAGTTACGATACAGGCCGGCGCACAGATACGCAGTATTTT.

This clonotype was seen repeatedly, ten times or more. In DNA, the CDR3 is TGTGCCAGCAAAAACAGGGGGACCCACGAGCAGTACTTC. This gives the protein CASKNRGTHEQYF. This rearrangement joins TRBV6-1 to TRBJ2-7, with 8 bases identical to TRBD1. This CDR3 region has 13 residues. The germline V gene has CDR1 MNHNS and CDR2 SASEGT. With V trimmed by 7 bases and J by 5 bases, 7 bases remained unmatched.

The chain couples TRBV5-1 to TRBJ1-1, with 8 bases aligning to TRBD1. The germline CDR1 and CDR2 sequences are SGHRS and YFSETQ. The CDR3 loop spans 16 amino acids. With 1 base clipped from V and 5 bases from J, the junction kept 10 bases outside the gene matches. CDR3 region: CASSLQGQGTGTEAFF. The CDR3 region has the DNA TGCGCCAGCAGCTTGCAAGGACAGGGTACGGGGACTGAAGCTTTCTTT.

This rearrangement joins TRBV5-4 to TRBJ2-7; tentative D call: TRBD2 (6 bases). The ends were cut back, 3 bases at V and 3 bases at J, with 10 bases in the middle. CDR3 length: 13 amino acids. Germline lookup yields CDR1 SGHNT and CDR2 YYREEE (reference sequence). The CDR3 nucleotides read TGTGCCAGCAGCTGGGACTTCAGCTACGAGCAGTACTTC. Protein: CASSWDFSYEQYF.

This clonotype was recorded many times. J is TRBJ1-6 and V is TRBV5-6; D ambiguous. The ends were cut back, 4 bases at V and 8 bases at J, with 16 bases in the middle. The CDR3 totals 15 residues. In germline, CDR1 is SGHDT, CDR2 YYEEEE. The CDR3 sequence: CASSPSAGPYSPLHF. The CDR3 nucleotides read TGTGCCAGCAGCCCATCGGCGGGCCCATATTCACCCCTCCACTTT.

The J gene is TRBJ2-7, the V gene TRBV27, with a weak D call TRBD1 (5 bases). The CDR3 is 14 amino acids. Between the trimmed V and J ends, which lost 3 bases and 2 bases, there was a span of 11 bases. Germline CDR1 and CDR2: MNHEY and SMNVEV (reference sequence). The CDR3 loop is CASSFMWGTYEQYF. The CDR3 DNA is TGTGCCAGCAGTTTTATGTGGGGCACCTACGAGCAGTACTTC.

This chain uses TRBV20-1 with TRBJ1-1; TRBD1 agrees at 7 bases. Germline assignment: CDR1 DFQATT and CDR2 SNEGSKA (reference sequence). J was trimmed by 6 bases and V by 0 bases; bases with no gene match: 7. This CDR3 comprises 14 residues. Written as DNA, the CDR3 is TGCAGTGCTAGAGAGGGGACAGCCAGGTCTGAAGCTTTCTTT. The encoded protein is CSAREGTARSEAFF.

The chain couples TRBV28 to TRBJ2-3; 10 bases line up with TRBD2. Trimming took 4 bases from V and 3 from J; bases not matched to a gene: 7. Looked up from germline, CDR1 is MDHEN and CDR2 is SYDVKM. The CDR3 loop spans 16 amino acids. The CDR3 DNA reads TGTGCCAGCAGTTCTCTAGCGGGAGTGTTAACAGATACGCAGTATTTT. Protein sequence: CASSSLAGVLTDTQYF.

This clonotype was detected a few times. For the CDR3, the DNA is TGCAGTGCTAGAGATTATTCGGGCAGGGCCTCCTACAATGAGCAGTTCTTC. Encoded protein: CSARDYSGRASYNEQFF. This chain uses TRBV20-1 with TRBJ2-1; perhaps TRBD1 as D (5 bases). Germline V gene lookup returns CDR1 DFQATT and CDR2 SNEGSKA (reference sequence). This CDR3 has 17 amino acids. V was clipped by 0 bases and J by 0 bases, with 15 bases between them.

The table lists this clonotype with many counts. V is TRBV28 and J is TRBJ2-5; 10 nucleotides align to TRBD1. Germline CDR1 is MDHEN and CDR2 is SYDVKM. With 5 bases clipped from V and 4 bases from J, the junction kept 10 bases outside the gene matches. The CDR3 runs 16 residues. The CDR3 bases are TGTGCCAGCAGTCCCTTCAGGACAGGGGGGGGAGAGACCCAGTACTTC. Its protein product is CASSPFRTGGGETQYF.

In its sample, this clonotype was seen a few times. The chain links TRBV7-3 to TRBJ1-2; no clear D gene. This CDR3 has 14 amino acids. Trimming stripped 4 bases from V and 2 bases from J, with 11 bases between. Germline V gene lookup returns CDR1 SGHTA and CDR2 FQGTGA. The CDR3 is CASSSIGRNYGYTF. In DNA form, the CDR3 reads TGTGCCAGCAGCTCCATAGGACGGAACTATGGCTACACCTTC.

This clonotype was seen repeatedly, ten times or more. The CDR3, as DNA: TGTGCCAGCAGCCCCATCCTGACTAGCGGGGGGGCCAATGAGCAGTTCTTC. Its translation is CASSPILTSGGANEQFF. The chain employs TRBV7-6 and TRBJ2-1; 14 nucleotides line up with TRBD2. This CDR3 has 17 amino acids. Germline V lookup: CDR1 SGHVS, CDR2 FNYEAQ. V was clipped by 5 bases and J by 6 bases; unmatched bases: 9.

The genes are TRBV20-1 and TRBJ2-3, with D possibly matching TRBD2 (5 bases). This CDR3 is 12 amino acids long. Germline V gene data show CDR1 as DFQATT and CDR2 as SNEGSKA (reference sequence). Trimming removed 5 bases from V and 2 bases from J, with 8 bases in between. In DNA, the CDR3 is TGCAGTGCTGAGGACTCCACAGATACGCAGTATTTT. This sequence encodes CSAEDSTDTQYF.

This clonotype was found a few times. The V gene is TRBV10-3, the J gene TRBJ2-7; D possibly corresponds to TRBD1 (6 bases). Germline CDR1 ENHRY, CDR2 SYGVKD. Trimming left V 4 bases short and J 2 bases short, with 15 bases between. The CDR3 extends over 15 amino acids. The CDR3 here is CAISAKTGHPYEQYF. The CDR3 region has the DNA TGTGCCATCAGTGCCAAAACGGGACACCCCTACGAGCAGTACTTC.